Each of the 32 T cell receptor beta chains below was sequenced from the same sample in a study of blood T cell repertoires in COVID-19. Sequenced by immunoSEQ multiplex PCR; TCRdb stores in-frame clones only, minus some. The repertoire holds roughly 250,000 clones, with approximately 90% as singletons. Sequencing was performed on PBMCs or T cells enriched from blood (not recorded which). These receptors originate from a middle-aged woman with acute COVID-19.

The V and J genes are TRBV6-5 and TRBJ2-1, with 7 bases that match TRBD2. Germline CDR1 is MNHEY and CDR2 is SVGAGI. The CDR3 covers 11 residues. V dropped 7 bases and J dropped 10; count of bases not matched to a gene: 4. The CDR3 DNA sequence: TGTGCCAGCACGGGAGGACGCGAGCAGTTCTTC. It codes for CASTGGREQFF.

This clone was picked up one time. V and J are TRBV24-1 and TRBJ2-5, with 12 bases matching TRBD2. Germline CDR1 reads KGHDR; CDR2 reads SFDVKD. Trimming cost V 3 bases and J 5 bases; bases outside gene matches: 9. This CDR3 has 17 amino acids. The DNA for the CDR3 is TGTGCCACCAGTGATCGGCTAGCGGGAGGGCCGTGGGAGACCCAGTACTTC. The encoded protein is CATSDRLAGGPWETQYF.

Here the CDR3 reads CASSQSSGTGTYEQYF. The DNA for the CDR3 is TGTGCCAGCAGCCAATCCTCCGGGACAGGGACCTACGAGCAGTACTTC. The V and J genes are TRBV3-1 (or the pseudogene TRBV3-2) and TRBJ2-7, with 9 bases aligning to TRBD1. V dropped 2 bases and J dropped 2; count of bases not matched to a gene: 7. This CDR3 has 16 residues. Looked up from germline, CDR1 is LGHDT and CDR2 is YNNKEL (reference sequence).

The chain joins TRBV5-1 to TRBJ2-7; 7 bases align to TRBD2. V trimming: 1 base; J trimming: 4 bases; junction bases outside the gene matches: 5. Per the germline V gene, CDR1 is SGHRS and CDR2 is YFSETQ. This CDR3 contains 14 residues. The CDR3: CASSLIQGGYEQYF. The CDR3 nucleotides read TGCGCCAGCAGCTTGATCCAGGGAGGGTACGAGCAGTACTTC. Drawing the rest from reference TRBV5-1 and TRBJ2-7, the complete variable domain is KAGVTQTPRYLIKTRGQQVTLSCSPISGHRSVSWYQQTPGQGLQFLFEYFSETQRNKGNFPGRFSGRQFSNSRSEMNVSTLELGDSALYLCASSLIQGGYEQYFGPGTRLTVT.

The chain combines TRBV10-3 with TRBJ2-1, with 10 positions matching TRBD2. The CDR3 extends over 14 amino acids. Germline-derived CDR1 and CDR2 are ENHRY and SYGVKD. After removal of 7 bases from V and 4 bases from J, the junction contained 4 bases not matched to a gene. The CDR3 here is CAIKRLAGYNEQFF. The CDR3 nucleotides read TGTGCCATCAAGCGACTAGCGGGTTACAATGAGCAGTTCTTC.

This chain links TRBV28 with TRBJ2-1; 7 nucleotides agree with TRBD2. The V gene end was trimmed by 5 bases and the J gene end by 4 bases; junction bases not matched to a gene: 11. This CDR3 region has 16 residues. Germline CDR1 reads MDHEN; CDR2 reads SYDVKM. CDR3 sequence (DNA): TGTGCCAGCAGTCCTAGACTAGCAGGACAATACAATGAGCAGTTCTTC. Translation: CASSPRLAGQYNEQFF.

The rearrangement uses TRBV11-3 and TRBJ2-7, with D perhaps matching TRBD2 (6 bases). The CDR3 length is 15 residues. The germline V and J ends were trimmed by 1 base and 7 bases, with 17 bases remaining between them. Looked up from germline, CDR1 is SGHNT and CDR2 is YENEEA. The chain's CDR3 is CASSLGPLREREQYV. In DNA, the CDR3 is TGTGCCAGCAGCTTAGGTCCCCTTCGGGAGAGAGAGCAGTACGTC.

This clone was observed once. The genes are TRBV6-6 and TRBJ1-2; TRBD1 matches at 7 bases. CDR3 length: 15 residues. The germline CDR1 and CDR2 sequences are MNHNY and SVGAGI (reference sequence). V shed 2 bases, J shed 8 bases, and the junction held 11 bases outside the gene matches. The CDR3 nucleotides are TGTGCCAGCAGTTACGGCCGGGGACAGCTTGGAGGCTACACCTTC. Its protein product is CASSYGRGQLGGYTF.

This clone was seen just once. The chain carries TRBV7-2 and TRBJ2-3; 9 bases line up with TRBD2. CDR1 and CDR2 from the germline V gene are SGHTA and FQGNSA. V trimming: 5 bases; J trimming: 2 bases; junction bases outside the gene matches: 5. The CDR3 is made up of 15 amino acids. The CDR3 sequence: CASSPRTSDTDTQYF. The CDR3 DNA follows: TGTGCCAGCAGCCCCCGGACTAGCGACACAGATACGCAGTATTTT.

The genes are TRBV9 and TRBJ1-2; a weak D match, TRBD1 (5 bases). Germline V lookup: CDR1 SGDLS, CDR2 YYNGEE. V was pared by 5 bases and J by 8 bases, with 16 bases between. This CDR3 comprises 13 residues. The CDR3 coding sequence is TGTGCCAGCAGGGAAGGGGTTTCGAAAGGCTACACCTTC. Translation: CASREGVSKGYTF. Drawing the rest from reference TRBV9 and TRBJ1-2, the complete variable domain is DSGVTQTPKHLITATGQRVTLRCSPRSGDLSVYWYQQSLDQGLQFLIQYYNGEERAKGNILERFSAQQFPDLHSELNLSSLELGDSALYFCASREGVSKGYTFGSGTRLTVV.

This clone was seen a few times. The V gene is TRBV7-2, the J gene TRBJ2-1, with D possibly matching TRBD2 (7 bases). Germline values: CDR1 SGHTA, CDR2 FQGNSA. The ends were cut back, 6 bases at V and 10 bases at J, with 19 bases in the middle. This CDR3 spans 14 amino acids. DNA for the CDR3: TGTGCCAGCAGTTCTTTGGGGGGGCCATTGGAGCAGTTCTTC. Residues: CASSSLGGPLEQFF.

V is TRBV7-9 and J is TRBJ1-2, with a weak D call TRBD1 (5 bases). Germline V gene data show CDR1 as SEHNR and CDR2 as FQNEAQ (reference sequence). The V end was cut by 5 bases, the J end by 2 bases, with 18 bases between. The CDR3 totals 16 residues. The CDR3 region is CASSLSGGRMNYGYTF. The CDR3 DNA reads as TGTGCCAGCAGCCTATCGGGGGGACGGATGAACTATGGCTACACCTTC. The variable domain in full, with the rest retrieved from reference TRBV7-9 and TRBJ1-2, is DTGVSQNPRHKITKRGQNVTFRCDPISEHNRLYWYRQTLGQGPEFLTYFQNEAQLEKSRLLSDRFSAERPKGSFSTLEIQRTEQGDSAMYLCASSLSGGRMNYGYTFGSGTRLTVV.

The rearrangement links TRBV5-1 to TRBJ2-5, with 9 bases matching TRBD2. J lost 4 bases, V lost 1 base, and 8 bases had no gene match. Germline V gene lookup returns CDR1 SGHRS and CDR2 YFSETQ. The CDR3 consists of 16 residues. The chain's CDR3 is CASSLRGAGGSETQYF. CDR3 DNA sequence: TGCGCCAGCAGCTTGCGAGGAGCGGGAGGCTCAGAGACCCAGTACTTC.

The CDR3 here is CASSPRQSSGANVLTF. The CDR3 DNA reads TGTGCCAGCAGCCCCCGACAGAGCTCTGGGGCCAACGTCCTGACTTTC. V gene TRBV7-9 combines with J gene TRBJ2-6; TRBD1 is a possible D gene (5 bases). Trimming cost V 5 bases and J 0 bases, with 11 bases left between them. In germline, CDR1 is SEHNR, CDR2 FQNEAQ (reference sequence). The CDR3 sequence is 16 residues long.

This sequence joins TRBV19 and TRBJ1-1; 12 bases agree with TRBD1. Trimming cost V 5 bases and J 5 bases; bases outside gene matches: 6. CDR1 LNHDA and CDR2 SQIVND come from the germline V gene (reference sequence). CDR3 length: 15 amino acids. CDR3 sequence reads: CASSGTGGGGTEAFF. CDR3 DNA: TGTGCCAGTAGTGGGACAGGGGGCGGAGGGACTGAAGCTTTCTTT.

This sequence joins TRBV24-1 and TRBJ1-5; TRBD1 is a possible D gene (5 bases). The germline gives CDR1 KGHDR, CDR2 SFDVKD. V was cut by 4 bases and J by 0 bases, with 12 bases left in between. The length of the CDR3 is 16 residues. CDR3 bases: TGTGCCACCAGTGACCACAGTAGGGGTAGCAATCAGCCCCAGCATTTT. It translates to CATSDHSRGSNQPQHF.

This rearrangement joins TRBV7-9 to TRBJ1-3; 8 bases fit TRBD1. Germline V gives CDR1 SEHNR, CDR2 FQNEAQ (reference sequence). With V trimmed by 5 bases and J by 7 bases, 7 bases remained unmatched. The CDR3 spans 14 residues. The DNA for the CDR3 is TGTGCCAGCAGCCCCGGACAGGGTTGGAACACCATATATTTT. It yields the protein CASSPGQGWNTIYF.

This clone was seen more than once but under ten times. The chain uses TRBV28 and TRBJ1-5, with D perhaps matching TRBD1 (5 bases). Germline CDR1 and CDR2: MDHEN and SYDVKM. The ends were cut back, 3 bases at V and 2 bases at J, with 14 bases in the middle. The CDR3 contains 16 residues. In nucleotides, the CDR3 is TGTGCCAGCAGTTTCGGGGGTCGTGGGCGCAATCAGCCCCAGCATTTT. Amino acid sequence: CASSFGGRGRNQPQHF.

The chain is built from TRBV11-2 and TRBJ1-1; a weak D match, TRBD1 (6 bases). Germline V gene data show CDR1 as SGHAT and CDR2 as FQNNGV. The V end was cut by 6 bases, the J end by 3 bases, with 14 bases between. This CDR3 is built from 14 residues. In DNA form, the CDR3 reads TGTGCCAGCAGTCTACAGGGCGGTCACACTGAAGCTTTCTTT. As protein: CASSLQGGHTEAFF. Full variable domain (outside the CDR3, taken from reference TRBV11-2 and TRBJ1-1): EAGVAQSPRYKIIEKRQSVAFWCNPISGHATLYWYQQILGQGPKLLIQFQNNGVVDDSQLPKDRFSAERLKGVDSTLKIQPAKLEDSAVYLCASSLQGGHTEAFFGQGTRLTVV.

The V gene is TRBV7-2, the J gene TRBJ1-2; 11 bases are a match to TRBD1. The CDR3 loop spans 15 amino acids. V was pared by 1 base and J by 6 bases, with 4 bases of the junction left unmatched. Germline values: CDR1 SGHTA, CDR2 FQGNSA. This chain's CDR3 is CASSLVGTGGNGYTF. In nucleotides, the CDR3 is TGTGCCAGCAGCTTAGTCGGGACAGGGGGTAATGGCTACACCTTC.

J is TRBJ1-5 and V is TRBV7-9; D unresolved. This CDR3 comprises 18 residues. In germline, CDR1 is SEHNR, CDR2 FQNEAQ (reference sequence). V dropped 0 bases and J dropped 6 bases, with 21 bases sitting between them. CDR3 nucleotide sequence: TGTGCCAGCAGCTTAGCGTCGTTTGCTGAGGGTATAAGTCAGCCCCAGCATTTT. This codes for CASSLASFAEGISQPQHF. Variable domain in full (rest from reference TRBV7-9 and TRBJ1-5): DTGVSQNPRHKITKRGQNVTFRCDPISEHNRLYWYRQTLGQGPEFLTYFQNEAQLEKSRLLSDRFSAERPKGSFSTLEIQRTEQGDSAMYLCASSLASFAEGISQPQHFGDGTRLSIL.

The chain uses TRBV24-1 and TRBJ2-1, with 14 bases lining up with TRBD2. Germline V lookup: CDR1 KGHDR, CDR2 SFDVKD. This CDR3 comprises 19 residues. V lost 3 bases and J lost 1; bases outside the gene matches: 7. The CDR3 here is CATSDRLAGGRTSYNEQFF. The CDR3 nucleotides read TGTGCCACCAGTGATAGACTAGCGGGAGGGAGGACTTCCTACAATGAGCAGTTCTTC.

This clone showed up just a few times. The V call is TRBV5-1, the J call TRBJ2-7, with D unresolved. The length of the CDR3 is 9 residues. Looked up from germline, CDR1 is SGHRS and CDR2 is YFSETQ. In DNA form, the CDR3 reads TGCGCCAGCAGCCCCGACAAGGACGTC. The encoded protein is CASSPDKDV.

V gene TRBV2 combines with J gene TRBJ2-3; 12 nucleotides agree with TRBD2. With V trimmed by 4 bases and J by 7 bases, 3 bases remained unmatched. The CDR3 sequence is 14 residues long. The germline V gene has CDR1 SNHLY and CDR2 FYNNEI. The CDR3 sequence is CASSGRTSGNTQYF. The CDR3 DNA follows: TGTGCCAGCAGTGGGAGGACTAGCGGGAATACGCAGTATTTT.

The V call is TRBV7-9, the J call TRBJ1-2; TRBD1 aligns across 7 bases. The germline gives CDR1 SEHNR, CDR2 FQNEAQ (reference sequence). After removal of 4 bases from V and 6 bases from J, the junction contained 8 bases not matched to a gene. CDR3 length: 14 residues. In DNA, the CDR3 is TGTGCCAGCAGCTACTTCGACAGGGTGAATGGCTACACCTTC. Its protein is CASSYFDRVNGYTF.

This chain joins TRBV6-5 and TRBJ1-4, with 10 bases fitting TRBD1. The V and J ends lost 6 bases and 6 bases, in that order; junction bases with no gene match: 7. Germline values: CDR1 MNHEY, CDR2 SVGAGI. This CDR3 has 15 amino acids. The CDR3 DNA is TGTGCCAGCAGACCAACCGGGACAGGGGATGAAAAACTGTTTTTT. Amino acids: CASRPTGTGDEKLFF.

The CDR3: CASSSEPGGEQYF. CDR3 nucleotide sequence: TGTGCCAGTAGTAGTGAACCAGGGGGCGAGCAGTACTTC. This chain joins TRBV19 and TRBJ2-7; 7 positions agree with TRBD1. This CDR3 has 13 residues. J lost 6 bases, V lost 4 bases, and 6 bases had no gene match. Germline-derived CDR1 and CDR2 are LNHDA and SQIVND (reference sequence).

The CDR3 DNA follows: TGTGCCAGCAGTGAACTAGCGGGAGGGCCTCACGAGCAGTACGTC. It translates to CASSELAGGPHEQYV. The chain joins TRBV6-1 to TRBJ2-7; 12 nucleotides match TRBD2. From germline, CDR1 is MNHNS and CDR2 SASEGT. This CDR3 comprises 15 residues. V lost 2 bases, J lost 5 bases, and 4 bases stayed unmatched.

The CDR3 protein is CASIGVGLAGSEQFF. The CDR3 coding sequence is TGCGCCAGCATAGGGGTGGGACTAGCGGGAAGCGAGCAGTTCTTC. The chain couples TRBV10-2 to TRBJ2-1, with TRBD2 matching over 13 bases. Germline CDR1 WSHSY, CDR2 SAAADI. This CDR3 comprises 15 residues. Trimming at V came to 7 bases and at J to 10 bases, leaving 10 bases not matched to a gene.

This chain links TRBV5-1 with TRBJ2-1; the D is unclear. Germline V CDR1 and CDR2: SGHRS, YFSETQ. The V and J ends lost 6 bases and 6 bases respectively, with 10 bases between them. This CDR3 contains 12 residues. In DNA, the CDR3 is TGCGCCAGCACATCGCTGGCCAATGAGCAGTTCTTC. It is translated as CASTSLANEQFF.

The chain uses TRBV4-3 and TRBJ1-4; D is ambiguous. The V end was cut by 0 bases, the J end by 4 bases, with 12 bases between. CDR1 LGHNA and CDR2 YSLEER come from the germline V gene. CDR3 length equals 16 residues. This chain's CDR3 is CASSQDGRHSNEKLFF. DNA of the CDR3: TGCGCCAGCAGCCAAGATGGGAGACACAGTAATGAAAAACTGTTTTTT.

The J gene is TRBJ2-6, the V gene TRBV19; 7 bases are shared with TRBD1. Germline V gene sequence: CDR1 LNHDA, CDR2 SQIVND (reference sequence). This CDR3 comprises 15 residues. V shed 5 bases and J 7 bases; nucleotides not matched to a gene: 8. CDR3 nucleotide sequence: TGTGCCAGTAGTTATTCCGGGACAGACGCCAACGTCCTGACTTTC. It is translated as CASSYSGTDANVLTF.